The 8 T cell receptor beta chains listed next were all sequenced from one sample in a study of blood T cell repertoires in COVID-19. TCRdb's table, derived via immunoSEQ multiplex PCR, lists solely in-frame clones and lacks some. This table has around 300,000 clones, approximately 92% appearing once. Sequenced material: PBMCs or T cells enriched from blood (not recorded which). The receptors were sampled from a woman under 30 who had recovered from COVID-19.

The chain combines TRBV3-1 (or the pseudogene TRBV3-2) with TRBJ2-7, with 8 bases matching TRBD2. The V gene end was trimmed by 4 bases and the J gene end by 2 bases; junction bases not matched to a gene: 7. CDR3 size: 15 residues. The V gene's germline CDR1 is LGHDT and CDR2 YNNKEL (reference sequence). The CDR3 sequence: CASSPPRRGAYEQYF. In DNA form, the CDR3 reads TGTGCCAGCAGCCCCCCCCGGCGGGGGGCCTACGAGCAGTACTTC.

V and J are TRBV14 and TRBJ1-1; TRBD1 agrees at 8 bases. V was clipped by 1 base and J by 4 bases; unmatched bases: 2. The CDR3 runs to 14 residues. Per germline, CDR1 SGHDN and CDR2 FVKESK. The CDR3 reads CASSQVTGGTEAFF. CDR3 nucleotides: TGTGCCAGCAGCCAAGTAACAGGGGGCACTGAAGCTTTCTTT. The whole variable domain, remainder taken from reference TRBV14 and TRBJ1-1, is EAGVTQFPSHSVIEKGQTVTLRCDPISGHDNLYWYRRVMGKEIKFLLHFVKESKQDESGMPNNRFLAERTGGTYSTLKVQPAELEDSGVYFCASSQVTGGTEAFFGQGTRLTVV.

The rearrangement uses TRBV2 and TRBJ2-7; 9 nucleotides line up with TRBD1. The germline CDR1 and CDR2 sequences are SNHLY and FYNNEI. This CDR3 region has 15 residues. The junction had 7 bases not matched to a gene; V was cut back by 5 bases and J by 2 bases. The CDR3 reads CASSRGQGPTYEQYF. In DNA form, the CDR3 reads TGTGCCAGCAGTAGGGGACAGGGACCGACCTACGAGCAGTACTTC.

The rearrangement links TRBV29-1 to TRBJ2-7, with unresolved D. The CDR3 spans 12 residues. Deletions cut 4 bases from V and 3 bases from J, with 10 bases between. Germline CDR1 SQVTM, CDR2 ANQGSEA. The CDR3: CSVGGRGYEQYF. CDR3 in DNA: TGCAGCGTTGGTGGCCGAGGCTACGAGCAGTACTTC.

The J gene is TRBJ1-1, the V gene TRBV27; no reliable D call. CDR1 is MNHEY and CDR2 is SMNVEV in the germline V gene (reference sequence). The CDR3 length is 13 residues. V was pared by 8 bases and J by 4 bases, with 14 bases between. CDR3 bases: TGTGCCAGCGGTCTAGGAAGTTTCACTGAAGCTTTCTTT. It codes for CASGLGSFTEAFF.

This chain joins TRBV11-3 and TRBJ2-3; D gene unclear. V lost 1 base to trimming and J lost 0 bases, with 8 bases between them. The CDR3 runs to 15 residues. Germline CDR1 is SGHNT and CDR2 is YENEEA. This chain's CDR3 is CASSLGSGSTDTQYF. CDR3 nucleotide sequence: TGTGCCAGCAGCTTAGGGTCAGGTAGCACAGATACGCAGTATTTT.

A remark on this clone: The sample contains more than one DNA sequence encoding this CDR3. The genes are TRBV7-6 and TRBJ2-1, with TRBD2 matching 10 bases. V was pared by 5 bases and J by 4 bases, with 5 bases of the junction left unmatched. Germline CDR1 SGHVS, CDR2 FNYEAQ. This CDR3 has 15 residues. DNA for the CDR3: TGTGCCAGCAGCCCCGGGACTAGCGTGTACAATGAGCAGTTCTTC. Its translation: CASSPGTSVYNEQFF.

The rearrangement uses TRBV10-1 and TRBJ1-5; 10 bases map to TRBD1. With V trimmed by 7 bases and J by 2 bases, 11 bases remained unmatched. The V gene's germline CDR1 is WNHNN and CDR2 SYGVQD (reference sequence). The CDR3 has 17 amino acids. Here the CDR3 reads CASKPGQGTRGNQPQHF. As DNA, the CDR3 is TGCGCCAGCAAACCGGGACAGGGGACCCGCGGCAATCAGCCCCAGCATTTT.